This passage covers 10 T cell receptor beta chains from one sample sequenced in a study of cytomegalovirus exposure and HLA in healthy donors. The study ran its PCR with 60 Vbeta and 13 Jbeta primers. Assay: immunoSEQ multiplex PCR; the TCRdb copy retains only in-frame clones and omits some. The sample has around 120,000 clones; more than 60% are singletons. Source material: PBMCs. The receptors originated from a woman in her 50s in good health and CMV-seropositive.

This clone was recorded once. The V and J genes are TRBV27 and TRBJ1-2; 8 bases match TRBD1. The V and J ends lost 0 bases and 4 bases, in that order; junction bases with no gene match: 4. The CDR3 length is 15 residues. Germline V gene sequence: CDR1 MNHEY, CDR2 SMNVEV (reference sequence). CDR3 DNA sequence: TGTGCCAGCAGTTTATCCACGGACAGGGTCTATGGCTACACCTTC. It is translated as CASSLSTDRVYGYTF.

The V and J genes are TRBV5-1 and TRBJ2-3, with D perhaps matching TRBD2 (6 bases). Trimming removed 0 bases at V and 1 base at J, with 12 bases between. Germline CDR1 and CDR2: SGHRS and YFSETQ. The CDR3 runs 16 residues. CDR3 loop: CASSLGLVGGTDTQYF. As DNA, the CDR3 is TGCGCCAGCAGCTTGGGACTAGTGGGGGGCACAGATACGCAGTATTTT.

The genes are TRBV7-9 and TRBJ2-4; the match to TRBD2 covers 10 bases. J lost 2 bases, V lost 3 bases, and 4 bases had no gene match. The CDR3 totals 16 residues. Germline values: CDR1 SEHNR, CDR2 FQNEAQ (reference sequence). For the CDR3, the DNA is TGTGCCAGCAGCTTGCTAGCGGGAGACTCCAAAAACATTCAGTACTTC. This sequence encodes CASSLLAGDSKNIQYF.

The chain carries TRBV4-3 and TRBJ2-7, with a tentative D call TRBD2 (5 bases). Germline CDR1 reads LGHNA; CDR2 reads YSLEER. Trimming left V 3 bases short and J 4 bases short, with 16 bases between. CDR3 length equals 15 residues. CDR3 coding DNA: TGCGCCAGCAGCCAGGATACCGGGATTAAATACGAGCAGTACTTC. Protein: CASSQDTGIKYEQYF.

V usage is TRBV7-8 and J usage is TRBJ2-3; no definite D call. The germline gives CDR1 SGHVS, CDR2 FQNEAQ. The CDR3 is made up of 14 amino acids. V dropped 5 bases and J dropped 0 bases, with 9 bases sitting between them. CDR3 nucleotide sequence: TGTGCCAGCAGCCCCCAGTCCAGCACAGATACGCAGTATTTT. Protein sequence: CASSPQSSTDTQYF.

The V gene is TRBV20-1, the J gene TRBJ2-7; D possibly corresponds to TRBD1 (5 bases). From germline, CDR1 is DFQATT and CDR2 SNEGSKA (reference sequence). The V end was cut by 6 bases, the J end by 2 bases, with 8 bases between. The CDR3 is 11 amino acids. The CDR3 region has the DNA TGCAGTGCAGGGGCCACCTACGAGCAGTACTTC. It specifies CSAGATYEQYF.

The CDR3 loop is CSVDLGEGRRLGYTF. The CDR3 DNA reads as TGCAGCGTTGATCTCGGGGAGGGCAGACGCCTCGGGTACACCTTC. The chain employs TRBV29-1 and TRBJ1-2; D is unresolved. This CDR3 comprises 15 residues. Trimming shortened V by 3 bases and J by 11 bases, and 25 bases separated the two germline ends. Germline V lookup: CDR1 SQVTM, CDR2 ANQGSEA.

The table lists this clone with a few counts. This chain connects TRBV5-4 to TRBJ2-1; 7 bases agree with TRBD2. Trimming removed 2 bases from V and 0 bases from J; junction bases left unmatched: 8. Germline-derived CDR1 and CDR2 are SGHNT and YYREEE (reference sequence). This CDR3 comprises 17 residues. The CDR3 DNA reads TGTGCCAGCAGCTTTACCAGCGGGGCAAGCTCCTACAATGAGCAGTTCTTC. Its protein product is CASSFTSGASSYNEQFF.

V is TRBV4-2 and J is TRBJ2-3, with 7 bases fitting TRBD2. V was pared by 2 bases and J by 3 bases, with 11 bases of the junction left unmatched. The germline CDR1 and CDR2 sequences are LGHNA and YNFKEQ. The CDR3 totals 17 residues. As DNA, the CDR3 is TGTGCCAGCAGCCAACTTGGGGGGGAGGGGAGTACAGATACGCAGTATTTT. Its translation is CASSQLGGEGSTDTQYF.

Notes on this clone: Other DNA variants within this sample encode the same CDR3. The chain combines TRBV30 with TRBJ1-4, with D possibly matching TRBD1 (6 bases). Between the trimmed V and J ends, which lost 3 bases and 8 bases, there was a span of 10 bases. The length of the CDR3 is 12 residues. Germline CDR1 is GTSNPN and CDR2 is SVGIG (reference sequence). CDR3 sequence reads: CAWSITGEKLFF. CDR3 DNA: TGTGCCTGGAGCATTACAGGGGAAAAACTGTTTTTT.